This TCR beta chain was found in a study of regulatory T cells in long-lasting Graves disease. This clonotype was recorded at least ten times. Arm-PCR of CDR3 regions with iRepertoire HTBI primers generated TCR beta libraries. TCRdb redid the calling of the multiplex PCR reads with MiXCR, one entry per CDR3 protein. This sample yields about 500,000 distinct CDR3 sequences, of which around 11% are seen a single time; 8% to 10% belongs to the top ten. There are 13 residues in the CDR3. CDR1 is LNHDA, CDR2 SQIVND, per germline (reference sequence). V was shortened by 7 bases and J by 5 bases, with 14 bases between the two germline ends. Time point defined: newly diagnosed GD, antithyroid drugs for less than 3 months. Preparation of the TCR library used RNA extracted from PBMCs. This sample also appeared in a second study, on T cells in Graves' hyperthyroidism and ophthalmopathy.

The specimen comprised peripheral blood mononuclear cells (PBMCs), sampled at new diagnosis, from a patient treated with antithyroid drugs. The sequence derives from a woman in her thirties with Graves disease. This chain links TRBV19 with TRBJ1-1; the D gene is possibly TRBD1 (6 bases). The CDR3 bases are TGTGCCAGTATACCAGGGGCGCGGACTGAAGCTTTCTTT. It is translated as CASIPGARTEAFF.